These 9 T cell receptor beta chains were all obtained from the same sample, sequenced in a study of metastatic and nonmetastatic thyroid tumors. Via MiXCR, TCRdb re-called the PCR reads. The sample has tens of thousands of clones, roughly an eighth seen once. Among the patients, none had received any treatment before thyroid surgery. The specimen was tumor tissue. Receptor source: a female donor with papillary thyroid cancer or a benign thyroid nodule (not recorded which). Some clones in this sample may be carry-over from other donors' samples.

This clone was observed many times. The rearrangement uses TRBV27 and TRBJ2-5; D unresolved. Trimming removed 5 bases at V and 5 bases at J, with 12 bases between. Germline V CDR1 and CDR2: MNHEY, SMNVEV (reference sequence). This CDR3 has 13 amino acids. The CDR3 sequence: CASSRHNVETQYF. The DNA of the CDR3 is TGTGCCAGCAGTCGCCACAACGTTGAGACCCAGTACTTC.

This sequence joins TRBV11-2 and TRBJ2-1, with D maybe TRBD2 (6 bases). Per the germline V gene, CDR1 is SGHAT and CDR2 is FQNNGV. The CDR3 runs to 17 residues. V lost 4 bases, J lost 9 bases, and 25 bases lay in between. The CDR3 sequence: CASSYVSGVATRLEQFF. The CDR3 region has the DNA TGTGCCAGCAGCTACGTATCGGGAGTAGCGACTCGACTTGAGCAGTTCTTC.

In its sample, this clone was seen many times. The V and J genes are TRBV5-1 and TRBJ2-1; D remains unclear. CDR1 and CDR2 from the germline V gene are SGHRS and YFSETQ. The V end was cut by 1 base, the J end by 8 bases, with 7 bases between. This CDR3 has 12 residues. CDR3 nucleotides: TGCGCCAGCAGCTTGAAAGGGTATGAGCAGTTCTTC. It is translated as CASSLKGYEQFF.

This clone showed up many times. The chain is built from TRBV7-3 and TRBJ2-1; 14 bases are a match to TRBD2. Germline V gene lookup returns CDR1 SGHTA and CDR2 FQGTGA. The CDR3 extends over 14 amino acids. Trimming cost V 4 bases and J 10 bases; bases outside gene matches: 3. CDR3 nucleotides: TGTGCCAGCAGCTCGGGACTAGCGGGAGACGAGCAGTTCTTC. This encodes CASSSGLAGDEQFF.

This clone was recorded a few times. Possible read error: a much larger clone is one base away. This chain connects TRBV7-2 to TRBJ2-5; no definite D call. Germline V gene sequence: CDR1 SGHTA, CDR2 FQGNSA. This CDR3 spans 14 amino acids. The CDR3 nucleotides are TGTGCCAGCAGCTTAGTGCTCCTCCAAGATACCCAGTACTTC. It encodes CASSLVLLQDTQYF.

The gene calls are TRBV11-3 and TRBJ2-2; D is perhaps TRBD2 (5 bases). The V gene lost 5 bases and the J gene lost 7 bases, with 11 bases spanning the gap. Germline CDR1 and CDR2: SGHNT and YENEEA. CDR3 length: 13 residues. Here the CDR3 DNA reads TGTGCCAGCAGCATCCGAGGGATCGGGGAGCTGTTTTTT. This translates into CASSIRGIGELFF.

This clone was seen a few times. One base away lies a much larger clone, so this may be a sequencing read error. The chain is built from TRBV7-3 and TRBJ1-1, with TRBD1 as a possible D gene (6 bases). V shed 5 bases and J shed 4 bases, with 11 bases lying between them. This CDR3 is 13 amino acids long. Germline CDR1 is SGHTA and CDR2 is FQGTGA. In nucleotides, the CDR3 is TGTGCCAGCAGCCGTACAGGGAGCACTGAAGCTTTCTTT. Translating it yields CASSRTGSTEAFF.

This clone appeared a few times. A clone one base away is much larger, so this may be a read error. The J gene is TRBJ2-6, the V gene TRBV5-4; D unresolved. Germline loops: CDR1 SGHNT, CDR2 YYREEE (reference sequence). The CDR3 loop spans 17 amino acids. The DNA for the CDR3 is TGTTCCAGCAGCTTTCAGGCGTCCCTCTCTGGGGCCAACGTCCTGACTTTC. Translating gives CSSSFQASLSGANVLTF.

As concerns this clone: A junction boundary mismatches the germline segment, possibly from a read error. CDR3 in amino acids: CSFPPRSDAQYF. In nucleotides, the CDR3 is TGCAGTTTCCCGCCTAGATCAGATGCGCAGTATTTT. The chain has TRBV20-1 and TRBJ2-3, with unresolved D. CDR3 size: 12 residues. Per germline, CDR1 DFQATT and CDR2 SNEGSKA (reference sequence).